One and the same sample provided the 10 T cell receptor beta chains below, sequenced in a study of Graves' ophthalmopathy and Graves' hyperthyroidism. TCR beta CDR3 regions were amplified from RNA transcripts. First-round RT-PCR used HTBI primers; second-round multiplex PCR followed. TCRdb ran MiXCR on the multiplex PCR reads and lists one entry per CDR3 protein. The sample comprises about 58,000 distinct CDR3 sequences, around 50% of which are singletons, and roughly 5% rests with the top ten. The specimen sequenced was peripheral blood. These receptors all stem from an adult woman with Graves' ophthalmopathy.

This clonotype occurred many times. The chain combines TRBV11-2 with TRBJ1-5, with 10 bases fitting TRBD1. Germline CDR1 is SGHAT and CDR2 is FQNNGV. The CDR3 runs to 13 residues. With V trimmed by 5 bases and J by 7 bases, 2 bases remained unmatched. CDR3 protein: CASSLDRGQPQHF. The CDR3, as DNA: TGTGCCAGCAGCCTGGACAGGGGGCAGCCCCAGCATTTT.

The chain recombines TRBV18 with TRBJ2-7, with 11 bases lining up with TRBD1. V was clipped by 3 bases and J by 5 bases; unmatched bases: 6. In germline, CDR1 is KGHSH, CDR2 LQKENI. This CDR3 contains 15 residues. Here the CDR3 DNA reads TGTGCCAGCTCACCTCGTAGGACAGGGGGCCACGAGCAGTACTTC. Residues: CASSPRRTGGHEQYF.

Concerning this clonotype: This may be a read error, as it is one base from a much larger clone. As the CDR3 is not closed by the conserved phenylalanine or tryptophan, this likely results from a read error. The V and J genes are TRBV6-2 or TRBV6-3 and TRBJ2-5; no reliable D call. Deletions cut 7 bases from V and 2 bases from J, with 8 bases between. The V gene's germline CDR1 is MNHEY and CDR2 SVGEGT. There are 12 residues in the CDR3. In nucleotides, the CDR3 is TGTGCCAGCATGGATTTGCAAGAGACCCAGTACCTC. It is translated as CASMDLQETQYL.

This clonotype appeared many times. The rearrangement links TRBV6-2 or TRBV6-3 to TRBJ1-2, with a tentative D call TRBD1 (5 bases). The germline gives CDR1 MNHEY, CDR2 SVGEGT. The CDR3 spans 16 residues. Trimming cost V 2 bases and J 2 bases, with 15 bases left between them. The CDR3 is CASSYLSLGVNYGYTF. The DNA of the CDR3 is TGTGCCAGCAGTTACCTCTCACTAGGGGTCAACTATGGCTACACCTTC.

The V gene is TRBV7-2, the J gene TRBJ2-1; D remains unclear. Germline CDR1 reads SGHTA; CDR2 reads FQGNSA. This CDR3 contains 16 residues. Trimming stripped 5 bases from V and 2 bases from J, with 16 bases between. CDR3 nucleotides: TGTGCCAGCAGCCAAGAACCTCAGGTGGCCTACAATGAGCAGTTCTTC. Residues: CASSQEPQVAYNEQFF.

This clonotype was seen only a few times. The V and J genes are TRBV24-1 and TRBJ2-1, with D possibly TRBD2 on 6 matching bases. Germline lookup yields CDR1 KGHDR and CDR2 SFDVKD. The V and J ends lost 1 base and 3 bases respectively, with 12 bases between them. The CDR3 has 16 residues. Here the CDR3 DNA reads TGTGCCACCAGTGATTTCGGGAGAGGAGGCTACAATGAGCAGTTCTTC. As protein: CATSDFGRGGYNEQFF.

The J gene is TRBJ2-2, the V gene TRBV30; 9 nucleotides match TRBD2. The CDR3 runs 15 residues. V lost 2 bases and J lost 3; bases outside the gene matches: 4. CDR1 and CDR2 (germline): GTSNPN, SVGIG (reference sequence). Here the CDR3 DNA reads TGTGCCTGGAGTACCAGGACTAGCGACACCGGGGAGCTGTTTTTT. This encodes CAWSTRTSDTGELFF.

In its sample, this clonotype was seen many times. The V call is TRBV7-9, the J call TRBJ1-5; no clear D. Deletions cut 6 bases from V and 0 bases from J, with 3 bases between. CDR3 size: 12 residues. Looked up from germline, CDR1 is SEHNR and CDR2 is FQNEAQ (reference sequence). DNA of the CDR3: TGTGCCAGCAGTAATAGCAATCAGCCCCAGCATTTT. This sequence encodes CASSNSNQPQHF.

This clonotype was found many times. This chain uses TRBV10-1 with TRBJ2-1; 11 positions match TRBD2. The CDR3 extends over 14 amino acids. The J segment lost 6 bases and the V segment lost 5 bases, leaving 3 bases of the junction unmatched. Germline CDR1 WNHNN, CDR2 SYGVQD (reference sequence). In DNA form, the CDR3 reads TGCGCCAGCAGTAGGACTAGCGGGCCCAATGAGCAGTTCTTC. Protein: CASSRTSGPNEQFF.

This clonotype was counted many times. This chain uses TRBV7-2 with TRBJ2-5; 10 bases line up with TRBD1. The CDR3 spans 16 residues. CDR1 is SGHTA, CDR2 FQGNSA, per germline. Losses at the gene ends were 1 base for V and 1 base for J; bases not matched to a gene: 3. For the CDR3, the DNA is TGTGCCAGCAGCTTAGATGGGACAGGGGTCCAAGAGACCCAGTACTTC. Amino acid sequence: CASSLDGTGVQETQYF.